What follows are 28 T cell receptor beta chains derived from one specimen sequenced in a study of blood T cell repertoires in COVID-19. Clones were read by immunoSEQ multiplex PCR, and TCRdb kept only the in-frame ones, dropping some. The sample comprises around 300,000 clones, 88% of which are singletons, and about 5% rests with the top ten. What was sequenced was PBMCs or T cells enriched from blood (not recorded which). These receptors were obtained from a young man who had recovered from COVID-19.

The chain has TRBV11-2 and TRBJ2-7; 7 bases are a match to TRBD1. There are 14 residues in the CDR3. The V gene's germline CDR1 is SGHAT and CDR2 FQNNGV. The trim removed 5 bases at V and 2 bases at J, leaving 6 bases unmatched. The CDR3 is CASSPTGLTYEQYF. The CDR3 DNA sequence: TGTGCCAGCAGCCCGACAGGGTTAACCTACGAGCAGTACTTC. The entire variable domain, with the rest obtained from reference TRBV11-2 and TRBJ2-7, is as follows: EAGVAQSPRYKIIEKRQSVAFWCNPISGHATLYWYQQILGQGPKLLIQFQNNGVVDDSQLPKDRFSAERLKGVDSTLKIQPAKLEDSAVYLCASSPTGLTYEQYFGPGTRLTVT.

The rearrangement uses TRBV6-1 and TRBJ2-7; TRBD2 might be the D (5 bases). The CDR3 extends over 16 amino acids. Germline-derived CDR1 and CDR2 are MNHNS and SASEGT. Trimming shortened V by 1 base and J by 3 bases, and 16 bases separated the two germline ends. The DNA for the CDR3 is TGTGCCAGCAGTGAAGTGTATTTCCCGAGGGACTACGAGCAGTACTTC. The encoded protein is CASSEVYFPRDYEQYF.

This clone showed up just a few times. The rearrangement links TRBV7-9 to TRBJ1-4, with D uncertain. CDR1 and CDR2 from the germline V gene are SEHNR and FQNEAQ (reference sequence). CDR3 length: 13 residues. V lost 1 base and J lost 8, with 8 bases in between. The CDR3 DNA sequence: TGTGCCAGCAGCTTAGATTTGGAGGAAAAACTGTTTTTT. It yields the protein CASSLDLEEKLFF.

The CDR3 DNA reads TGTGCCAGCAGCCAACTGACAGGGTACACAGATACGCAGTATTTT. Amino acid sequence: CASSQLTGYTDTQYF. The chain recombines TRBV7-7 with TRBJ2-3, with 7 nucleotides matching TRBD1. Germline CDR1 is SSHAT and CDR2 is FNYEAQ (reference sequence). The CDR3 length is 15 residues. J gave up 2 bases and V 5 bases, and 7 bases lay outside the gene matches.

This sequence joins TRBV11-3 and TRBJ2-7, with TRBD1 matching 7 bases. The CDR3 extends over 11 amino acids. Germline V gives CDR1 SGHNT, CDR2 YENEEA. V was pared by 6 bases and J by 6 bases, with 2 bases of the junction left unmatched. Here the CDR3 reads CASSSGGEQYF. The CDR3 region has the DNA TGTGCCAGCAGTTCAGGGGGCGAGCAGTACTTC.

There are a few counts of this clone. This chain links TRBV30 with TRBJ2-7, with TRBD1 identical over 9 bases. The CDR3 length is 12 residues. The trim removed 3 bases at V and 7 bases at J, leaving 4 bases unmatched. Germline CDR1 reads GTSNPN; CDR2 reads SVGIG (reference sequence). CDR3 sequence reads: CAWSGTGWEQYF. CDR3 DNA sequence: TGTGCCTGGAGCGGGACAGGGTGGGAGCAGTACTTC.

The genes are TRBV9 and TRBJ2-1; a weak D match, TRBD1 (6 bases). The length of the CDR3 is 16 residues. Trimming cost V 0 bases and J 5 bases, with 15 bases left between them. Germline loops: CDR1 SGDLS, CDR2 YYNGEE. The CDR3 DNA is TGTGCCAGCAGCGTAGGGGGCAGGGGCCCCCACAATGAGCAGTTCTTC. As protein: CASSVGGRGPHNEQFF. Together with reference TRBV9 and TRBJ2-1, the CDR3 gives the full variable domain: DSGVTQTPKHLITATGQRVTLRCSPRSGDLSVYWYQQSLDQGLQFLIQYYNGEERAKGNILERFSAQQFPDLHSELNLSSLELGDSALYFCASSVGGRGPHNEQFFGPGTRLTVL.

V usage is TRBV5-1 and J usage is TRBJ1-1, with 9 bases identical to TRBD1. The CDR3 loop spans 15 amino acids. Trimming cost V 1 base and J 4 bases; bases outside gene matches: 5. The germline gives CDR1 SGHRS, CDR2 YFSETQ. Written as DNA, the CDR3 is TGCGCCAGCAGCTTGAGGACAGGGGATGTCACTGAAGCTTTCTTT. It codes for CASSLRTGDVTEAFF.

This CDR3 reads CATSVGGGTQYF. The CDR3 nucleotides read TGTGCCACCAGTGTTGGCGGGGGGACCCAGTACTTC. This chain links TRBV24-1 with TRBJ2-5; 7 bases agree with TRBD2. The CDR3 sequence is 12 residues long. Germline CDR1 and CDR2: KGHDR and SFDVKD. V shed 5 bases, J shed 7 bases, and the junction held 3 bases outside the gene matches.

The sample holds a few counts of this clone. The CDR3 is CASSLGGGQVLSPLHF. As DNA, the CDR3 is TGTGCCAGCAGCTTAGGGGGGGGACAGGTCCTCTCACCCCTCCACTTT. The chain is built from TRBV7-9 and TRBJ1-6; 8 nucleotides align to TRBD1. This CDR3 spans 16 amino acids. V was clipped by 1 base and J by 10 bases; unmatched bases: 9. Per germline, CDR1 SEHNR and CDR2 FQNEAQ (reference sequence).

This chain uses TRBV7-9 with TRBJ2-7, with D possibly TRBD2 on 5 matching bases. The ends were cut back, 1 base at V and 3 bases at J, with 10 bases in the middle. The CDR3 length is 14 residues. The V gene's germline CDR1 is SEHNR and CDR2 FQNEAQ (reference sequence). In nucleotides, the CDR3 is TGTGCCAGCAGCTTAGGGGGTAGCGACTACGAGCAGTACTTC. It codes for CASSLGGSDYEQYF.

The chain recombines TRBV7-3 with TRBJ2-1, with no clear D. Between the trimmed V and J ends, which lost 3 bases and 0 bases, there was a span of 12 bases. The length of the CDR3 is 16 residues. CDR1 is SGHTA, CDR2 FQGTGA, per germline. CDR3 sequence (DNA): TGTGCCAGCAGCTTGCCTGGGCCAAGCTCCTACAATGAGCAGTTCTTC. Encoded protein: CASSLPGPSSYNEQFF.

The V gene is TRBV30, the J gene TRBJ2-5; 11 bases match TRBD2. The junction had 7 bases not matched to a gene; V was cut back by 2 bases and J by 2 bases. Germline V CDR1 and CDR2: GTSNPN, SVGIG (reference sequence). The CDR3 is made up of 16 amino acids. CDR3 amino acids: CAWSWGRLAGQETQYF. The DNA of the CDR3 is TGTGCCTGGAGTTGGGGCAGACTAGCGGGGCAAGAGACCCAGTACTTC.

This clone was detected only a few times. This chain joins TRBV18 and TRBJ2-7, with 9 bases that match TRBD1. Trimming took 5 bases from V and 3 from J; bases not matched to a gene: 11. Germline V CDR1 and CDR2: KGHSH, LQKENI. This CDR3 comprises 16 residues. Here the CDR3 reads CASSSTDGTGIYEQYF. Here the CDR3 DNA reads TGTGCCAGCTCATCAACAGACGGGACAGGGATCTACGAGCAGTACTTC.

The DNA of the CDR3 is TGTGCCAGCAGCTTACGTCTAGAAGAGACCCAGTACTTC. Translated, it gives CASSLRLEETQYF. The chain couples TRBV7-8 to TRBJ2-5; D gene ambiguous. CDR1 and CDR2 from the germline V gene are SGHVS and FQNEAQ. Trimming shortened V by 2 bases and J by 3 bases, and 7 bases separated the two germline ends. This CDR3 spans 13 amino acids.

V and J are TRBV6-5 and TRBJ2-7; D may be TRBD1 (7 bases). This CDR3 spans 14 amino acids. Looked up from germline, CDR1 is MNHEY and CDR2 is SVGAGI. V lost 4 bases and J 4 bases, leaving 14 bases between the germline ends. CDR3 protein: CASSWRGLEYEQYF. CDR3 bases: TGTGCCAGCAGTTGGAGGGGGCTCGAGTACGAGCAGTACTTC.

The chain carries TRBV28 and TRBJ2-7; TRBD1 agrees at 7 bases. Losses at the gene ends were 3 bases for V and 2 bases for J; bases not matched to a gene: 4. CDR1 is MDHEN, CDR2 SYDVKM, per germline. CDR3 size: 14 residues. The DNA of the CDR3 is TGTGCCAGCAGTTTCGACGGGACAGCCTACGAGCAGTACTTC. This sequence encodes CASSFDGTAYEQYF. The whole variable domain, remainder taken from reference TRBV28 and TRBJ2-7, is DVKVTQSSRYLVKRTGEKVFLECVQDMDHENMFWYRQDPGLGLRLIYFSYDVKMKEKGDIPEGYSVSREKKERFSLILESASTNQTSMYLCASSFDGTAYEQYFGPGTRLTVT.

The chain has TRBV5-6 and TRBJ1-1; D possibly corresponds to TRBD1 (5 bases). The V end was cut by 1 base, the J end by 4 bases, with 14 bases between. Looked up from germline, CDR1 is SGHDT and CDR2 is YYEEEE. CDR3 size: 15 residues. CDR3 residues: CASSLLGEGGTEAFF. The DNA for the CDR3 is TGTGCCAGCAGCTTGTTAGGGGAGGGTGGCACTGAAGCTTTCTTT.

The chain recombines TRBV9 with TRBJ1-1, with D possibly matching TRBD1 (5 bases). The V gene lost 4 bases and the J gene lost 6 bases, with 16 bases spanning the gap. This CDR3 contains 14 residues. In germline, CDR1 is SGDLS, CDR2 YYNGEE. The CDR3 DNA follows: TGTGCCAGCAGCCCCCGCCCGGGGGGAGCTGAAGCTTTCTTT. As protein: CASSPRPGGAEAFF.

This clone was seen a single time. This chain's CDR3 is CASSPAGTSGYNEQFF. Written as DNA, the CDR3 is TGTGCCAGCAGCCCCGCCGGGACTAGCGGATACAATGAGCAGTTCTTC. The chain carries TRBV3-1 (or the pseudogene TRBV3-2) and TRBJ2-1, with 11 bases fitting TRBD2. The CDR3 length is 16 residues. In germline, CDR1 is LGHDT, CDR2 YNNKEL (reference sequence). Unmatched junction bases numbered 6, after V lost 4 bases and J lost 4 bases.

The J gene is TRBJ1-1, the V gene TRBV29-1; TRBD1 aligns across 9 bases. This CDR3 region has 14 residues. J was trimmed by 5 bases and V by 7 bases; bases with no gene match: 11. Germline V gives CDR1 SQVTM, CDR2 ANQGSEA. CDR3 DNA sequence: TGCAGCGCGAACAGGGGGCGGGGAGAGACTGAAGCTTTCTTT. Translation gives CSANRGRGETEAFF. The full variable domain, completed using reference TRBV29-1 and TRBJ1-1, is SAVISQKPSRDICQRGTSLTIQCQVDSQVTMMFWYRQQPGQSLTLIATANQGSEATYESGFVIDKFPISRPNLTFSTLTVSNMSPEDSSIYLCSANRGRGETEAFFGQGTRLTVV.

The chain is built from TRBV28 and TRBJ1-6, with 7 nucleotides matching TRBD1. Trimming cost V 7 bases and J 8 bases; bases outside gene matches: 5. CDR1 is MDHEN, CDR2 SYDVKM, per germline. The CDR3 totals 13 residues. This CDR3 is CASNRGIDSPLHF. The DNA for the CDR3 is TGTGCCAGCAACAGGGGAATTGATTCACCCCTCCACTTT.

This rearrangement joins TRBV3-1 (or the pseudogene TRBV3-2) to TRBJ1-5; D gene uncertain. The germline V and J ends were trimmed by 1 base and 0 bases, with 4 bases remaining between them. Germline V gene sequence: CDR1 LGHDT, CDR2 YNNKEL (reference sequence). There are 14 residues in the CDR3. The CDR3 protein is CASSQGNSNQPQHF. As DNA, the CDR3 is TGTGCCAGCAGCCAAGGTAATAGCAATCAGCCCCAGCATTTT.

The chain is built from TRBV19 and TRBJ1-1, with 8 bases matching TRBD1. The junction had 4 bases not matched to a gene; V was cut back by 3 bases and J by 4 bases. The CDR3 runs to 14 residues. CDR1 is LNHDA and CDR2 is SQIVND in the germline V gene (reference sequence). CDR3 nucleotide sequence: TGTGCCAGTAGTATCTGGGGACAGGCCACTGAAGCTTTCTTT. Translation: CASSIWGQATEAFF. Complete variable domain (other parts from reference TRBV19 and TRBJ1-1): DGGITQSPKYLFRKEGQNVTLSCEQNLNHDAMYWYRQDPGQGLRLIYYSQIVNDFQKGDIAEGYSVSREKKESFPLTVTSAQKNPTAFYLCASSIWGQATEAFFGQGTRLTVV.

The rearrangement uses TRBV7-8 and TRBJ2-2, with 8 bases aligning to TRBD1. CDR3 size: 16 residues. J gave up 3 bases and V 1 base, and 4 bases lay outside the gene matches. Germline-derived CDR1 and CDR2 are SGHVS and FQNEAQ. The DNA for the CDR3 is TGTGCCAGCAGCTTAGTAGGACAGGGAGACACCGGGGAGCTGTTTTTT. It encodes CASSLVGQGDTGELFF.

The V gene is TRBV18, the J gene TRBJ1-5; D not resolved. V lost 3 bases and J lost 7, with 10 bases in between. The CDR3 has 13 residues. From germline, CDR1 is KGHSH and CDR2 LQKENI. The DNA for the CDR3 is TGTGCCAGCTCACCTCGCGGGGAACAGCCCCAGCATTTT. Residues: CASSPRGEQPQHF.

V and J are TRBV6-1 and TRBJ2-3; D not resolved. The V gene lost 3 bases and the J gene lost 0 bases, with 10 bases spanning the gap. Per the germline V gene, CDR1 is MNHNS and CDR2 is SASEGT. The CDR3 spans 15 residues. The chain's CDR3 is CASSEVADSTDTQYF. CDR3 bases: TGTGCCAGCAGTGAGGTGGCGGATAGCACAGATACGCAGTATTTT.

The chain has TRBV12-3 or TRBV12-4 and TRBJ2-3; D unresolved. The length of the CDR3 is 12 residues. V was shortened by 5 bases and J by 2 bases, with 5 bases between the two germline ends. CDR3 nucleotides: TGTGCCAGCAGTCCATCCACAGATACGCAGTATTTT. Protein product: CASSPSTDTQYF.